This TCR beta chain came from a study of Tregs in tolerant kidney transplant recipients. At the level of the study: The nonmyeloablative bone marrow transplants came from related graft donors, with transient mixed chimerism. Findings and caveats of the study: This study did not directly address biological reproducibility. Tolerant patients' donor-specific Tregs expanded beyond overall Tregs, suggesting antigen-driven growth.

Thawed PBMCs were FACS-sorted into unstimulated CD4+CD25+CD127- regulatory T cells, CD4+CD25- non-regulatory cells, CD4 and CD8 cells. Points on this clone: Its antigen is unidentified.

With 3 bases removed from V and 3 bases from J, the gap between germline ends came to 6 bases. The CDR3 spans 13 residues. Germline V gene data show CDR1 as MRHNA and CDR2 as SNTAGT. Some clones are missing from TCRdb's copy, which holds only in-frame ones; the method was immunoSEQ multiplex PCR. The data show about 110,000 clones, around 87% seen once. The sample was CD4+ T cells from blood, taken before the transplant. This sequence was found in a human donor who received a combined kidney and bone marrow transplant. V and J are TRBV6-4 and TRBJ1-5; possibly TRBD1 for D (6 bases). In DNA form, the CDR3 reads TGTGCCAGCAGTGAGGGGGCCAATCAGCCCCAGCATTTT. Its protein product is CASSEGANQPQHF.